The rows below give T cell receptor beta chains drawn from one sample of a study of graft-versus-host responses after intestinal transplantation. No antigen is known for these receptors. The method was immunoSEQ multiplex PCR; TCRdb's version includes in-frame clones alone and lacks a portion of them. This sample has 90,000 to 95,000 clones, with approximately 95% found just once. The sample here was unstimulated CD8+ T cells sorted from spleen or lymph node cells, taken before intestinal transplant. All receptors come from a human donor who received an intestinal transplant. The CDR3 runs from the conserved cysteine through the conserved F or W. Fields, in order: D gene, J gene, V gene, clone size, CDR3 protein, CDR3 DNA. D genes are given only for firm matches. Some rows mark clone size as missing; the rest say once, few, many or name a class of expanded clone.

D: TRBD2
J: TRBJ2-1
V: TRBV5-6
size: NA
CDR3: CASSLLSGRTYNEQFF
DNA: TGTGCCAGCAGCTTGCTTAGCGGGAGGACCTACAATGAGCAGTTCTTC

D: TRBD2
J: TRBJ2-1
V: TRBV19
size: NA
CDR3: CASSSLAGAFNEQFF
DNA: TGTGCCAGTAGTTCACTAGCGGGGGCCTTTAATGAGCAGTTCTTC

D: NA
J: TRBJ2-2
V: TRBV27
size: once
CDR3: CASSLGTPTGELFF
DNA: TGTGCCAGCTCTCTAGGGACACCTACCGGGGAGCTGTTTTTT

D: TRBD1
J: TRBJ2-6
V: TRBV27
size: NA
CDR3: CASSNPGQGGSGANVLTF
DNA: TGTGCCAGCAGTAACCCGGGACAGGGAGGCTCTGGGGCCAACGTCCTGACTTTC

D: TRBD1
J: TRBJ1-1
V: TRBV27
size: NA
CDR3: CASNYNRGLDTEAFF
DNA: TGTGCCAGCAACTATAACAGGGGGCTGGACACTGAAGCTTTCTTT

D: NA
J: TRBJ2-2
V: TRBV29-1
size: NA
CDR3: CSAGTPNTGELFF
DNA: TGCAGCGCCGGGACTCCAAACACCGGGGAGCTGTTTTTT

D: TRBD2
J: TRBJ2-7
V: TRBV28
size: NA
CDR3: CASSLYPGTSGRASYEQYF
DNA: TGTGCCAGCAGTTTATATCCCGGTACTAGCGGGAGGGCCTCCTACGAGCAGTACTTC

D: TRBD1
J: TRBJ1-2
V: TRBV25-1
size: NA
CDR3: CASSNYHRGFGGYTF
DNA: TGTGCCAGCAGTAATTACCACAGGGGGTTCGGGGGCTACACCTTC

D: TRBD1
J: TRBJ1-5
V: TRBV13
size: NA
CDR3: CASSSGGLLKPQHF
DNA: TGTGCCAGCAGCTCAGGGGGCCTCCTTAAGCCCCAGCATTTT

D: NA
J: TRBJ1-1
V: TRBV7-2
size: NA
CDR3: CASSLVEGRNTEAFF
DNA: TGTGCCAGCAGCTTAGTGGAGGGGAGGAACACTGAAGCTTTCTTT

D: NA
J: TRBJ1-3
V: TRBV28
size: NA
CDR3: CASSLSTGQAGNTIYF
DNA: TGTGCCAGCAGTTTATCCACAGGGCAGGCTGGAAACACCATATATTTT

D: NA
J: TRBJ2-1
V: TRBV2
size: NA
CDR3: CASKEGGPDFINEQFF
DNA: TGTGCCAGCAAGGAGGGAGGCCCAGATTTTATCAATGAGCAGTTCTTC

D: NA
J: TRBJ1-6
V: TRBV7-8
size: once
CDR3: CASSLGGGTNSPLHF
DNA: TGTGCCAGCAGCTTAGGTGGGGGGACTAATTCACCCCTCCACTTT

D: NA
J: TRBJ1-1
V: TRBV11-2
size: NA
CDR3: CASSLGQGLNTEAFF
DNA: TGTGCCAGCAGCTTAGGGCAGGGTTTGAACACTGAAGCTTTCTTT

D: NA
J: TRBJ2-7
V: TRBV6-5
size: NA
CDR3: CASRLQASYEQYF
DNA: TGTGCCAGCAGATTACAGGCGTCCTACGAGCAGTACTTC

D: TRBD1
J: TRBJ2-2
V: TRBV5-4
size: NA
CDR3: CASNRQGMVTGELFF
DNA: TGTGCCAGCAACAGACAGGGGATGGTGACCGGGGAGCTGTTTTTT

D: TRBD1
J: TRBJ2-1
V: TRBV19
size: NA
CDR3: CASSLSGGNEQFF
DNA: TGTGCCAGTAGTTTATCAGGGGGCAATGAGCAGTTCTTC

D: TRBD2
J: TRBJ2-7
V: TRBV4-2
size: NA
CDR3: CASSPGGGLAGGLDYEQYF
DNA: TGTGCCAGCAGCCCGGGTGGGGGACTAGCGGGAGGGCTTGACTACGAGCAGTACTTC

D: NA
J: TRBJ1-1
V: TRBV29-1
size: NA
CDR3: CSVAPGGTEAFF
DNA: TGCAGCGTTGCCCCCGGTGGCACTGAAGCTTTCTTT

D: TRBD2
J: TRBJ2-2
V: TRBV27
size: NA
CDR3: CASCLEAGPYTGELFF
DNA: TGTGCCAGCTGCTTAGAAGCGGGACCATACACCGGGGAGCTGTTTTTT

D: NA
J: TRBJ2-7
V: TRBV5-1
size: NA
CDR3: CASSLAGANEQYF
DNA: TGCGCCAGCAGCTTGGCCGGTGCGAACGAGCAGTACTTC

D: NA
J: TRBJ1-1
V: TRBV5-3
size: NA
CDR3: CARSLAYGLGGAFF
DNA: TGTGCCAGAAGCTTGGCCTACGGCCTGGGGGGAGCTTTCTTT

D: NA
J: TRBJ1-3
V: TRBV4-2
size: NA
CDR3: CASSPLPPGNTIYF
DNA: TGTGCCAGCAGCCCCCTACCGCCTGGAAACACCATATATTTT

D: NA
J: TRBJ1-2
V: TRBV27
size: NA
CDR3: CASSSTDINYGYTF
DNA: TGTGCCAGCAGTTCCACGGACATCAACTATGGCTACACCTTC

D: NA
J: TRBJ2-7
V: TRBV5-1
size: NA
CDR3: CASSLGMSAGDEQYF
DNA: TGCGCCAGCAGCCTTGGCATGTCGGCCGGGGACGAGCAGTACTTC

D: NA
J: TRBJ2-1
V: TRBV27
size: NA
CDR3: CASSYQQGDNEQFF
DNA: TGTGCCAGCAGCTACCAACAAGGGGACAATGAGCAGTTCTTC

D: NA
J: TRBJ2-7
V: TRBV27
size: NA
CDR3: CASSLGGGEQYF
DNA: TGTGCCAGCAGTTTAGGGGGCGGGGAGCAGTACTTC

D: TRBD1
J: TRBJ1-2
V: TRBV23-1
size: NA
CDR3: CASSPLGQGNDYGYTF
DNA: TGCGCCAGCAGTCCCCTAGGACAGGGAAACGACTATGGCTACACCTTC

D: NA
J: TRBJ2-1
V: TRBV7-9
size: NA
CDR3: CASSLTPGSSYNEQFF
DNA: TGTGCCAGCAGCTTAACACCAGGGTCCTCCTACAATGAGCAGTTCTTC

D: TRBD2
J: TRBJ2-1
V: TRBV5-5
size: NA
CDR3: CASSPSAGVSNEQFF
DNA: TGTGCCAGCAGTCCATCAGCGGGAGTTTCGAATGAGCAGTTCTTC

D: NA
J: TRBJ2-1
V: TRBV7-6
size: NA
CDR3: CASSLYLAANYNEQFF
DNA: TGTGCCAGCAGCTTATACTTAGCGGCTAACTACAATGAGCAGTTCTTC

D: TRBD1
J: TRBJ1-2
V: TRBV19
size: NA
CDR3: CASSLGTGGAYYGYTF
DNA: TGTGCCAGTAGTCTCGGGACAGGGGGCGCTTACTATGGCTACACCTTC

D: TRBD1
J: TRBJ2-7
V: TRBV5-4
size: NA
CDR3: CASSPTGVSYEQYF
DNA: TGTGCCAGCAGTCCGACAGGGGTTTCCTACGAGCAGTACTTC

D: NA
J: TRBJ1-1
V: TRBV29-1
size: NA
CDR3: CSVIQPNTEAFF
DNA: TGCAGCGTTATACAGCCGAACACTGAAGCTTTCTTT

D: TRBD2
J: TRBJ2-5
V: TRBV11-3
size: NA
CDR3: CASSLRTSGEQETQYF
DNA: TGTGCCAGCAGCCTACGGACTAGCGGGGAACAAGAGACCCAGTACTTC

D: TRBD2
J: TRBJ2-1
V: TRBV5-6
size: NA
CDR3: CASTATTSGSWGSNEQFF
DNA: TGTGCCAGCACCGCGACGACTAGCGGGAGCTGGGGCTCCAATGAGCAGTTCTTC

D: TRBD2
J: TRBJ2-7
V: TRBV5-4
size: NA
CDR3: CASTVAGGNEQYF
DNA: TGTGCCAGCACCGTAGCGGGGGGAAACGAGCAGTACTTC

D: NA
J: TRBJ1-4
V: TRBV6-5
size: NA
CDR3: CASSTDLAGGEKLFF
DNA: TGTGCCAGCAGTACCGACTTAGCTGGTGGGGAAAAACTGTTTTTT

D: TRBD2
J: TRBJ2-3
V: TRBV4-1
size: NA
CDR3: CASSQGTSGGAGSTDTQYF
DNA: TGCGCCAGCAGCCAAGGGACTAGCGGGGGGGCCGGTAGCACAGATACGCAGTATTTT

D: TRBD2
J: TRBJ2-1
V: TRBV27
size: NA
CDR3: CASSQWAGANEQFF
DNA: TGTGCCAGCAGCCAGTGGGCGGGAGCGAATGAGCAGTTCTTC

D: NA
J: TRBJ2-1
V: TRBV5-6
size: NA
CDR3: CASSLSPIRGSSYNEQFF
DNA: TGTGCCAGCAGCTTGAGTCCCATTCGGGGGAGCTCCTACAATGAGCAGTTCTTC

D: NA
J: TRBJ2-3
V: TRBV5-4
size: NA
CDR3: CASSSYLAGGDTQYF
DNA: TGTGCCAGCAGCTCCTACCTTGCAGGGGGGGATACGCAGTATTTT

D: TRBD2
J: TRBJ2-3
V: TRBV10-3
size: NA
CDR3: CAISTPGLQTDTQYF
DNA: TGTGCCATCAGTACCCCGGGACTACAAACAGATACGCAGTATTTT

D: NA
J: TRBJ2-2
V: TRBV13
size: NA
CDR3: CASSLGGGPGELFF
DNA: TGTGCCAGCAGCTTAGGCGGCGGCCCCGGGGAGCTGTTTTTT

D: TRBD1
J: TRBJ1-1
V: TRBV10-3
size: NA
CDR3: CAISESDRALVANTEAFF
DNA: TGTGCCATCAGTGAGTCCGACAGGGCTCTAGTGGCGAACACTGAAGCTTTCTTT

D: TRBD2
J: TRBJ2-7
V: TRBV11-2
size: NA
CDR3: CASSLAGLYYEQYF
DNA: TGTGCCAGCAGCTTAGCGGGACTATACTACGAGCAGTACTTC

D: TRBD1
J: TRBJ2-5
V: TRBV9
size: NA
CDR3: CASSVVGGEETQYF
DNA: TGTGCCAGCAGCGTAGTAGGGGGCGAAGAGACCCAGTACTTC

D: TRBD2
J: TRBJ2-2
V: TRBV30
size: few
CDR3: CAWSVAGASGELFF
DNA: TGTGCCTGGAGTGTAGCGGGAGCGTCCGGGGAGCTGTTTTTT

D: TRBD2
J: TRBJ2-5
V: TRBV7-2
size: once
CDR3: CASSLGLATETQYF
DNA: TGTGCCAGCAGCCTGGGACTAGCCACAGAGACCCAGTACTTC

D: TRBD1
J: TRBJ2-1
V: TRBV19
size: NA
CDR3: CASSPGQGNEQFF
DNA: TGTGCCAGTAGTCCGGGACAGGGTAATGAGCAGTTCTTC

D: NA
J: TRBJ2-3
V: TRBV29-1
size: NA
CDR3: CSVEMVAQNAGTDTQYF
DNA: TGCAGCGTTGAAATGGTGGCCCAGAACGCGGGCACAGATACGCAGTATTTT

D: TRBD2
J: TRBJ2-2
V: TRBV4-2
size: NA
CDR3: CASSQTGFMVAGVLAYTGELFF
DNA: TGTGCCAGCAGCCAGACGGGATTCATGGTAGCGGGAGTTCTAGCGTATACCGGGGAGCTGTTTTTT